Following are 27 T cell receptor beta chains from one sample sequenced in a study of T cells in Graves' hyperthyroidism and ophthalmopathy (dated by TCRdb to about 2019). Library creation used multiplex PCR. Sequenced using an Illumina HiSeq 2000. The TCR beta CDR3 regions were amplified from RNA transcripts. The TCR CDR3 was subjected to a first round of RT-PCR using the HTBI primer set and the Qiagen OneStep RT-PCR kit. TCRdb ran its own pipeline on the public reads, namely fastp trimming at Q25 and MiXCR clone calling, and kept in-frame beta chains. Records with the same CDR3 protein are collapsed into one entry carrying the most frequent genes and DNA. In this sample the table shows hundreds of thousands of distinct CDR3 sequences, approximately 15% of which occur a single time. The ten largest make up roughly 24% of the sample. Input material: blood. The receptors were gathered from a woman aged 25 to 39 with Graves' hyperthyroidism.

J is TRBJ2-2 and V is TRBV29-1; 7 positions agree with TRBD1. Germline loops: CDR1 SQVTM, CDR2 ANQGSEA. Unmatched junction bases numbered 5, after V lost 7 bases and J lost 3 bases. The CDR3 runs 13 residues. Here the CDR3 reads CSGRDRDTGELFF. The CDR3 DNA reads as TGCAGCGGCCGGGACAGAGACACCGGGGAGCTGTTTTTT.

The V call is TRBV5-1, the J call TRBJ2-4; a possible D gene is TRBD2 (6 bases). V was trimmed by 1 base and J by 9 bases, leaving 8 bases between them. The CDR3 extends over 12 amino acids. Germline CDR1 and CDR2: SGHRS and YFSETQ. The CDR3 reads CASSLMGGIQYF. The CDR3 DNA reads TGCGCCAGCAGCTTGATGGGGGGCATTCAGTACTTC.

The chain links TRBV9 to TRBJ2-1; 7 nucleotides match TRBD2. Germline loops: CDR1 SGDLS, CDR2 YYNGEE. V dropped 4 bases and J dropped 8; count of bases not matched to a gene: 6. The length of the CDR3 is 13 residues. The CDR3, as DNA: TGTGCCAGCAGCACCGGGACTATCGATGAGCAGTTCTTC. This gives the protein CASSTGTIDEQFF.

There are a few counts of this clonotype. One base away lies a much larger clone, so this may be a sequencing read error. The chain links TRBV28 to TRBJ2-5, with TRBD1 matching 7 bases. CDR3 length: 15 residues. Germline CDR1 and CDR2: MDHEN and SYDVKM. CDR3 amino acids: CAGSISGQALVAQYF. The CDR3 nucleotides read TGTGCCGGCAGTATCAGCGGACAGGCGCTGGTCGCCCAGTACTTC.

This clonotype was seen a handful of times. This chain connects TRBV20-1 to TRBJ2-5; maybe TRBD1 (5 bases). V was trimmed by 3 bases and J by 2 bases, leaving 13 bases between them. Germline CDR1 is DFQATT and CDR2 is SNEGSKA (reference sequence). There are 14 residues in the CDR3. This CDR3 reads CSARLPQGQETQYF. The CDR3 DNA sequence: TGCAGTGCTAGGTTACCCCAGGGACAAGAGACCCAGTACTTC.

The chain employs TRBV7-9 and TRBJ2-5, with TRBD1 as a possible D gene (6 bases). Trimming cost V 1 base and J 5 bases, with 17 bases left between them. CDR1 is SEHNR and CDR2 is FQNEAQ in the germline V gene (reference sequence). This CDR3 contains 16 residues. CDR3 sequence reads: CASSLDETGRFETQYF. The DNA for the CDR3 is TGTGCCAGCAGCTTAGACGAGACAGGACGTTTTGAGACCCAGTACTTC.

The V gene is TRBV6-2 or TRBV6-3, the J gene TRBJ2-6; D is ambiguous. The V and J ends lost 2 bases and 4 bases respectively, with 9 bases between them. The CDR3 contains 15 residues. Per germline, CDR1 MNHEY and CDR2 SVGEGT. This CDR3 is CASSYLGAGANVLTF. DNA of the CDR3: TGTGCCAGCAGTTACCTAGGAGCGGGGGCCAACGTCCTGACTTTC.

The gene calls are TRBV6-1 and TRBJ1-3; 8 bases agree with TRBD1. CDR3 length equals 15 residues. The junction had 6 bases not matched to a gene; V was cut back by 6 bases and J by 2 bases. CDR1 and CDR2 from the germline V gene are MNHNS and SASEGT. The CDR3 protein is CASSSGTGPGNTIYF. The CDR3 DNA follows: TGTGCCAGCAGCTCGGGGACAGGCCCTGGAAACACCATATATTTT.

This clonotype turned up a few times. The chain employs TRBV18 and TRBJ2-3, with D hard to call. Germline V gene sequence: CDR1 KGHSH, CDR2 LQKENI. The germline V and J ends were trimmed by 3 bases and 7 bases, with 8 bases remaining between them. The CDR3 contains 12 residues. The CDR3 loop is CASSPESHTQYF. The DNA of the CDR3 is TGTGCCAGCTCACCCGAAAGTCATACGCAGTATTTT.

Remarks on this clonotype: Germline is not matched at one junction end, which may reflect a read error. V is TRBV12-3 or TRBV12-4 and J is TRBJ1-1; D gene uncertain. CDR3 length: 13 residues. CDR3 protein: CASSLLRNTVAFF. CDR3 coding DNA: TGTGCCAGCAGTTTACTAAGGAACACTGTAGCTTTCTTT.

The chain uses TRBV20-1 and TRBJ2-7, with 7 nucleotides matching TRBD1. The CDR3 has 14 residues. CDR1 is DFQATT and CDR2 is SNEGSKA in the germline V gene (reference sequence). J gave up 3 bases and V 5 bases, and 10 bases lay outside the gene matches. CDR3 nucleotides: TGCAGTGCTCTTGACAGGGTAATTCTCTACGAGCAGTACTTC. As protein: CSALDRVILYEQYF.

In this sample, this clonotype turned up many times. The chain carries TRBV28 and TRBJ2-7, with a tentative D call TRBD2 (5 bases). Germline V gene sequence: CDR1 MDHEN, CDR2 SYDVKM. This CDR3 comprises 11 residues. V shed 8 bases and J shed 4 bases, with 9 bases lying between them. The DNA for the CDR3 is TGTGCCAGCGGCGGGCTATACGAGCAGTACTTC. It yields the protein CASGGLYEQYF.

The chain recombines TRBV20-1 with TRBJ2-7; 9 bases align to TRBD1. Per the germline V gene, CDR1 is DFQATT and CDR2 is SNEGSKA (reference sequence). With V trimmed by 3 bases and J by 0 bases, 15 bases remained unmatched. CDR3 length: 18 amino acids. The chain's CDR3 is CSASEPGQGVTSSYEQYF. CDR3 DNA sequence: TGCAGTGCTAGTGAACCGGGACAGGGAGTTACCAGCTCCTACGAGCAGTACTTC.

This clonotype showed up many times. The genes are TRBV11-2 and TRBJ2-4; D is possibly TRBD2 (5 bases). CDR1 is SGHAT and CDR2 is FQNNGV in the germline V gene. V lost 2 bases to trimming and J lost 6 bases, with 8 bases between them. The CDR3 has 13 amino acids. DNA for the CDR3: TGTGCCAGCAGCTTATTTGAGGGAAACATTCAGTACTTC. Encoded protein: CASSLFEGNIQYF.

This clonotype was seen more than once but under ten times. J is TRBJ2-3 and V is TRBV10-3; 10 bases line up with TRBD2. The germline gives CDR1 ENHRY, CDR2 SYGVKD. The CDR3 runs to 18 residues. The V segment lost 0 bases and the J segment 4 bases; nucleotides outside the gene matches: 10. CDR3 amino acids: CAISESRTSGTIADTQYF. Written as DNA, the CDR3 is TGTGCCATCAGTGAGTCCAGGACTAGCGGAACCATTGCAGATACGCAGTATTTT.

Remarks on this clonotype: Since a much larger clone is just one base distant, this may be a read error. The V call is TRBV12-3 or TRBV12-4, the J call TRBJ2-2, with D possibly matching TRBD2 (5 bases). The CDR3 sequence is 15 residues long. The CDR3 sequence is CASSLAAEPHGELLF. The DNA for the CDR3 is TGTGCCAGCAGTTTAGCGGCGGAGCCACACGGGGAGCTGCTTTTT.

This clonotype was detected only a few times. The chain links TRBV14 to TRBJ2-7; 8 bases are a match to TRBD2. The V and J ends lost 5 bases and 2 bases, in that order; junction bases with no gene match: 2. The CDR3 totals 13 residues. Germline assignment: CDR1 SGHDN and CDR2 FVKESK. CDR3 protein: CASSTSGPYEQYF. CDR3 nucleotides: TGTGCCAGCAGCACTAGCGGTCCCTACGAGCAGTACTTC.

The sample holds a few counts of this clonotype. The chain has TRBV5-5 and TRBJ1-6; 9 positions match TRBD1. V shed 4 bases and J 10 bases; nucleotides not matched to a gene: 15. The germline V gene has CDR1 SGHKS and CDR2 YYEKEE (reference sequence). The CDR3 sequence is 17 residues long. The CDR3 nucleotides read TGTGCCAGCAGCAAGGACCCGGGACAGGGAGATGGGTCACCCCTCCACTTT. This translates into CASSKDPGQGDGSPLHF.

The V gene is TRBV7-9, the J gene TRBJ2-7; 7 bases fit TRBD2. Germline V lookup: CDR1 SEHNR, CDR2 FQNEAQ (reference sequence). This CDR3 has 16 amino acids. The junction had 14 bases not matched to a gene; V was cut back by 4 bases and J by 5 bases. The CDR3 sequence: CASSSGRTSIKNEQYF. CDR3 sequence (DNA): TGTGCCAGCAGCTCAGGCCGGACTAGTATCAAGAACGAGCAGTACTTC.

The V and J genes are TRBV19 and TRBJ2-7; the D gene is possibly TRBD2 (5 bases). The germline V and J ends were trimmed by 6 bases and 3 bases, with 18 bases remaining between them. This CDR3 is 15 amino acids long. The germline V gene encodes CDR1 LNHDA and CDR2 SQIVND (reference sequence). The CDR3 loop is CASSGEREWNYEQYF. Written as DNA, the CDR3 is TGTGCCAGTAGCGGCGAGAGGGAGTGGAACTACGAGCAGTACTTC. Full variable domain (outside the CDR3, taken from reference TRBV19 and TRBJ2-7): DGGITQSPKYLFRKEGQNVTLSCEQNLNHDAMYWYRQDPGQGLRLIYYSQIVNDFQKGDIAEGYSVSREKKESFPLTVTSAQKNPTAFYLCASSGEREWNYEQYFGPGTRLTVT.

The sample holds many counts of this clonotype. The rearrangement links TRBV20-1 to TRBJ2-7; tentative D call: TRBD1 (5 bases). CDR1 is DFQATT and CDR2 is SNEGSKA in the germline V gene (reference sequence). This CDR3 spans 16 amino acids. With 0 bases removed from V and 0 bases from J, the gap between germline ends came to 15 bases. CDR3 region: CSARDPRQGSSYEQYF. The CDR3 region has the DNA TGCAGTGCTAGAGATCCCAGGCAGGGATCCTCCTACGAGCAGTACTTC.

This clonotype was seen a handful of times. The rearrangement uses TRBV3-1 and TRBJ1-3, with D unresolved. Germline CDR1 reads LGHDT; CDR2 reads YNNKEL (reference sequence). Trimming took 0 bases from V and 3 from J, leaving 6 bases between them. The CDR3 contains 14 residues. This CDR3 reads CASSQEDRGNTIYF. CDR3 in DNA: TGTGCCAGCAGCCAAGAGGACCGTGGAAACACCATATATTTT.

There are many counts of this clonotype. The rearrangement links TRBV28 to TRBJ2-7, with 10 bases lining up with TRBD1. Trimming took 6 bases from V and 3 from J; bases not matched to a gene: 8. This CDR3 is built from 15 residues. Germline CDR1 and CDR2: MDHEN and SYDVKM. This CDR3 reads CASRPPRDRGYEQYF. The CDR3 bases are TGTGCCAGCAGACCTCCCCGGGACAGGGGCTACGAGCAGTACTTC.

This clonotype was recorded a few times. The chain uses TRBV12-3 or TRBV12-4 and TRBJ1-2; D is uncertain. CDR3 length: 12 residues. Trimming took 6 bases from V and 8 from J, leaving 13 bases between them. As DNA, the CDR3 is TGTGCCAGCAGACTAGACGGGATGGGCTACACCTTC. Translated: CASRLDGMGYTF.

This clonotype was picked up many times. The genes are TRBV7-2 and TRBJ2-1; 13 positions match TRBD2. This CDR3 is built from 17 residues. Unmatched junction bases numbered 4, after V lost 5 bases and J lost 0 bases. Germline-derived CDR1 and CDR2 are SGHTA and FQGNSA. CDR3 amino acids: CASSLGTSGNSYNEQFF. The CDR3 DNA is TGTGCCAGCAGCCTCGGGACTAGCGGGAACTCCTACAATGAGCAGTTCTTC.

This clonotype occurred many times. The V call is TRBV12-5, the J call TRBJ1-3; perhaps TRBD1 as D (5 bases). CDR3 size: 14 residues. The germline CDR1 and CDR2 sequences are LGHNT and FRNRAP. Trimming pared 5 bases from V and 6 bases from J, leaving 14 bases between. The CDR3 is CASGRTGAENTIYF. The CDR3 nucleotides are TGTGCTAGTGGTCGAACCGGGGCCGAAAACACCATATATTTT.

This clonotype was observed a handful of times. The V gene is TRBV5-1, the J gene TRBJ1-1; D perhaps matches TRBD1 (6 bases). V gave up 7 bases and J gave up 5 bases, with 18 bases separating them. Germline CDR1 SGHRS, CDR2 YFSETQ. CDR3 length equals 14 residues. The CDR3 spells CASGERGAKTEAFF. The CDR3 region has the DNA TGCGCCAGCGGCGAACGGGGGGCCAAAACTGAAGCTTTCTTT.